What follows are 31 T cell receptor beta chains derived from one specimen sequenced in a study of a mutant IDH1 vaccine in newly diagnosed glioma (dated by TCRdb to the early 2020s). These receptors are not linked to any known antigen. Libraries were built with the immunoSEQ multiplex PCR assay. Imported from immuneACCESS, the table was reduced by TCRdb to in-frame sequences with V and J called. These copies leave out some clones; in studies compared against another copy, an unresolved V gene accounts for under half, and the cause of the remainder is not known. This sample holds approximately 28,000 clones; 65% to 85% were observed only once. The leading ten clones occupy roughly 8.2% of the sample. The intended sense of this specimen's time point label: week 23, last vaccination. Each vaccine dose, consisting of 300 ug of a 20-mer mutant IDH1 peptide in Montanide, was administered subcutaneously with topical imiquimod.

The source material was PBMCs, sampled from a glioma patient whose treatment included an IDH1 peptide vaccine. The receptors were sampled from a woman between 18 and 30 years old with glioma.

DNA of the CDR3: TGTGCCAGCAGCCCAGGGGCAGCGAGCGGCTACACCTTC. This translates into CASSPGAASGYTF. The V call is TRBV7-9, the J call TRBJ1-2, with a weak D call TRBD1 (6 bases). The CDR3 has 13 amino acids. V lost 5 bases to trimming and J lost 8 bases, with 15 bases between them. Germline CDR1 is SEHNR and CDR2 is FQNEAQ (reference sequence).

The chain carries TRBV5-1 and TRBJ2-7; 11 nucleotides match TRBD2. The V gene's germline CDR1 is SGHRS and CDR2 YFSETQ. This CDR3 is built from 14 residues. Germline trimming cut 0 bases from V and 6 bases from J; bases unmatched to any gene: 2. The CDR3 is CASSLELAGAEQYF. CDR3 sequence (DNA): TGCGCCAGCAGCTTGGAACTAGCGGGGGCCGAGCAGTACTTC.

CDR3 nucleotides: TGTGCCAGCAGCTTCCCGGGATCTGGAGGCTACACCTTC. This codes for CASSFPGSGGYTF. This chain uses TRBV7-2 with TRBJ1-2; D unresolved. Germline values: CDR1 SGHTA, CDR2 FQGNSA. V was cut by 3 bases and J by 8 bases, with 13 bases left in between. This CDR3 contains 13 residues.

The chain is built from TRBV5-5 and TRBJ1-2, with D unclear. This CDR3 has 9 residues. The V end was cut by 10 bases, the J end by 7 bases, with 8 bases between. Per germline, CDR1 SGHKS and CDR2 YYEKEE (reference sequence). CDR3 nucleotides: TGTGCCGCTGATGGTGGCTACACCTTC. This codes for CAADGGYTF.

The chain links TRBV6-6 to TRBJ2-3; no clear D. V was pared by 5 bases and J by 1 base, with 13 bases between. The CDR3 is 15 amino acids. CDR1 and CDR2 (germline): MNHNY, SVGAGI (reference sequence). The chain's CDR3 is CASSRSSSGTDTQYF. For the CDR3, the DNA is TGTGCCAGCAGTAGGAGCTCGTCAGGCACAGATACGCAGTATTTT.

V usage is TRBV7-2 and J usage is TRBJ2-7, with TRBD2 matching over 9 bases. This CDR3 comprises 17 residues. V trimming: 4 bases; J trimming: 0 bases; junction bases outside the gene matches: 10. Germline CDR1 SGHTA, CDR2 FQGNSA. Written as DNA, the CDR3 is TGTGCCAGCAGCTGGGATAGCGGGGGCCCGAGCTCCTACGAGCAGTACTTC. Its translation: CASSWDSGGPSSYEQYF.

Sample share makes this clone medium-sized (0.01 to 0.1%). The V gene is TRBV4-2, the J gene TRBJ1-5; tentative D call: TRBD1 (6 bases). The V end lost 0 bases, the J end lost 8 bases, and 14 bases lay between the germline ends. The CDR3 has 15 amino acids. In germline, CDR1 is LGHNA, CDR2 YNFKEQ. Written as DNA, the CDR3 is TGTGCCAGCAGCCAAGAGGGGGGGGGCGTGGAGCCCCAGCATTTT. It codes for CASSQEGGGVEPQHF.

This clone turned up a few times. The chain couples TRBV14 to TRBJ1-1; TRBD1 aligns across 7 bases. Germline trimming cut 2 bases from V and 1 base from J; bases unmatched to any gene: 7. The CDR3 totals 16 residues. The germline V gene has CDR1 SGHDN and CDR2 FVKESK. This CDR3 is CASSQLEGARNTEAFF. In nucleotides, the CDR3 is TGTGCCAGCAGCCAATTAGAGGGGGCAAGGAACACTGAAGCTTTCTTT. The entire variable domain, with the rest obtained from reference TRBV14 and TRBJ1-1, is as follows: EAGVTQFPSHSVIEKGQTVTLRCDPISGHDNLYWYRRVMGKEIKFLLHFVKESKQDESGMPNNRFLAERTGGTYSTLKVQPAELEDSGVYFCASSQLEGARNTEAFFGQGTRLTVV.

A few counts support this clone. The V gene is TRBV28, the J gene TRBJ1-2; D remains unclear. The germline V gene has CDR1 MDHEN and CDR2 SYDVKM. Trimming removed 4 bases from V and 7 bases from J, with 13 bases in between. The CDR3 contains 13 residues. The CDR3 sequence is CASSSLRVGGYTF. The DNA for the CDR3 is TGTGCCAGCAGTTCGCTGCGGGTGGGTGGCTACACCTTC.

This clone was seen a single time. The rearrangement links TRBV10-3 to TRBJ2-5; no clear D gene. From germline, CDR1 is ENHRY and CDR2 SYGVKD. The V end was cut by 0 bases, the J end by 5 bases, with 1 base between. The CDR3 loop spans 11 amino acids. CDR3 coding DNA: TGTGCCATCAGTGAGTCGGAGACCCAGTACTTC. Residues: CAISESETQYF.

This clone has just a few counts. This chain joins TRBV5-1 and TRBJ1-1; TRBD1 aligns across 7 bases. Looked up from germline, CDR1 is SGHRS and CDR2 is YFSETQ. The V segment lost 4 bases and the J segment 5 bases; nucleotides outside the gene matches: 11. The CDR3 runs to 15 residues. The CDR3, as DNA: TGCGCCAGCAGCCCTTGGGGACAGTTTGGAACTGAAGCTTTCTTT. Its protein product is CASSPWGQFGTEAFF.

The chain employs TRBV5-1 and TRBJ1-1; no clear D. Germline values: CDR1 SGHRS, CDR2 YFSETQ. Trimming removed 2 bases at V and 1 base at J, with 9 bases between. CDR3 length: 14 amino acids. CDR3 region: CASSFGGPNTEAFF. In nucleotides, the CDR3 is TGCGCCAGCAGCTTCGGAGGGCCGAACACTGAAGCTTTCTTT.

The J gene is TRBJ2-1, the V gene TRBV5-6; D is uncertain. Deletions cut 6 bases from V and 0 bases from J, with 7 bases between. In germline, CDR1 is SGHDT, CDR2 YYEEEE. The CDR3 is made up of 13 amino acids. CDR3 loop: CASNSGSYNEQFF. As DNA, the CDR3 is TGTGCCAGCAACTCGGGCTCCTACAATGAGCAGTTCTTC.

The chain joins TRBV5-4 to TRBJ1-2; D possibly corresponds to TRBD1 (5 bases). This CDR3 contains 13 residues. Trimming pared 4 bases from V and 6 bases from J, leaving 13 bases between. CDR1 and CDR2 from the germline V gene are SGHNT and YYREEE (reference sequence). The CDR3 DNA follows: TGTGCCAGCAGCCCCCCAGGGTCGGATGGCTACACCTTC. This sequence encodes CASSPPGSDGYTF. Supplemented by reference TRBV5-4 and TRBJ1-2, the full variable domain reads ETGVTQSPTHLIKTRGQQVTLRCSSQSGHNTVSWYQQALGQGPQFIFQYYREEENGRGNFPPRFSGLQFPNYSSELNVNALELDDSALYLCASSPPGSDGYTFGSGTRLTVV.

The chain couples TRBV7-8 to TRBJ2-7; weak D call: TRBD2 (7 bases). The CDR3 is made up of 14 amino acids. CDR1 SGHVS and CDR2 FQNEAQ come from the germline V gene. Deletions cut 0 bases from V and 4 bases from J, with 10 bases between. The CDR3 DNA is TGTGCCAGCAGCTTAGCAGGGGGGGAGTACGAGCAGTACTTC. It codes for CASSLAGGEYEQYF. The full variable domain, its missing parts supplied by reference TRBV7-8 and TRBJ2-7, is GAGVSQSPRYKVAKRGQDVALRCDPISGHVSLFWYQQALGQGPEFLTYFQNEAQLDKSGLPSDRFFAERPEGSVSTLKIQRTQQEDSAVYLCASSLAGGEYEQYFGPGTRLTVT.

This sequence joins TRBV10-3 and TRBJ2-6; possibly TRBD2 for D (6 bases). V lost 0 bases, J lost 1 base, and 13 bases lay in between. Germline V CDR1 and CDR2: ENHRY, SYGVKD. The CDR3 extends over 18 amino acids. This CDR3 reads CAISESFLATSGANVLTF. The CDR3 nucleotides read TGTGCCATCAGTGAGTCCTTCCTAGCGACTTCTGGGGCCAACGTCCTGACTTTC.

This clone was seen once. The rearrangement joins TRBV15 to TRBJ1-1; tentatively, D is TRBD1 (5 bases). The CDR3 has 16 amino acids. CDR1 and CDR2 from the germline V gene are LNHNV and YYDKDF (reference sequence). V was shortened by 0 bases and J by 5 bases, with 16 bases between the two germline ends. The CDR3 DNA is TGTGCCACCAGCAGAGATCCGCCAGGGATATGGACTGAAGCTTTCTTT. This translates into CATSRDPPGIWTEAFF.

The rearrangement links TRBV4-1 to TRBJ1-6; maybe TRBD1 (5 bases). The CDR3 covers 15 residues. Between the trimmed V and J ends, which lost 0 bases and 10 bases, there was a span of 13 bases. The germline CDR1 and CDR2 sequences are MGHRA and YSYEKL. CDR3 residues: CASSQEGQGRSPLHF. CDR3 DNA: TGCGCCAGCAGCCAAGAGGGGCAGGGCAGATCACCCCTCCACTTT.

V gene TRBV6-5 combines with J gene TRBJ1-2, with a weak D call TRBD1 (5 bases). This CDR3 comprises 15 residues. Germline V gene lookup returns CDR1 MNHEY and CDR2 SVGAGI. Trimming cost V 5 bases and J 5 bases, with 18 bases left between them. CDR3 loop: CASSRTRGSPYGYTF. CDR3 in DNA: TGTGCCAGCAGTCGGACGAGGGGTTCGCCATATGGCTACACCTTC.

The chain carries TRBV6-5 and TRBJ1-2, with D possibly being TRBD1 (6 bases). The CDR3 runs 13 residues. The V and J ends lost 5 bases and 4 bases respectively, with 11 bases between them. The germline gives CDR1 MNHEY, CDR2 SVGAGI. CDR3 DNA: TGTGCCAGCAGTCCCGACAGGACCTATGGCTACACCTTC. Its translation is CASSPDRTYGYTF.

The chain carries TRBV6-4 and TRBJ2-1; D is unresolved. CDR1 and CDR2 (germline): MRHNA, SNTAGT. Trimming removed 2 bases from V and 0 bases from J, with 8 bases in between. The CDR3 is 15 amino acids. In nucleotides, the CDR3 is TGTGCCAGCAGTGACGGTGCCAGCTCCTACAATGAGCAGTTCTTC. Protein product: CASSDGASSYNEQFF.

The V call is TRBV7-9, the J call TRBJ1-5, with unresolved D. The germline V gene has CDR1 SEHNR and CDR2 FQNEAQ (reference sequence). This CDR3 spans 13 amino acids. V was trimmed by 1 base and J by 7 bases, leaving 8 bases between them. The CDR3 DNA sequence: TGTGCCAGCAGCTTAGACGGTAGCCAGCCCCAGCATTTT. Its protein product is CASSLDGSQPQHF.

The chain has TRBV4-2 and TRBJ2-3; 10 bases line up with TRBD2. J gave up 3 bases and V 4 bases, and 22 bases lay outside the gene matches. The CDR3 contains 21 residues. From germline, CDR1 is LGHNA and CDR2 YNFKEQ. CDR3 in DNA: TGTGCCAGCAGCCCGAGCTACGGGACAGACCTAGCGGGAGTTTCTACAGATACGCAGTATTTT. Amino acids: CASSPSYGTDLAGVSTDTQYF.

The gene calls are TRBV2 and TRBJ2-7; 12 bases map to TRBD1. The CDR3 is made up of 17 amino acids. From germline, CDR1 is SNHLY and CDR2 FYNNEI. Losses at the gene ends were 5 bases for V and 4 bases for J; bases not matched to a gene: 12. The CDR3 nucleotides read TGTGCCAGCAGTCCCCTGGGGACAGGGGGCGAAAGGTACGAGCAGTACTTC. It yields the protein CASSPLGTGGERYEQYF.

This chain links TRBV19 with TRBJ1-2; TRBD1 matches 9 bases. With 5 bases clipped from V and 1 base from J, the junction kept 2 bases outside the gene matches. The CDR3 loop spans 14 amino acids. The germline gives CDR1 LNHDA, CDR2 SQIVND (reference sequence). CDR3 protein: CASSRQGGNYGYTF. The CDR3 bases are TGTGCCAGTAGTCGACAGGGGGGTAACTATGGCTACACCTTC.

This clone has a handful of counts. This chain uses TRBV7-9 with TRBJ1-2, with 9 nucleotides matching TRBD1. This CDR3 spans 15 amino acids. The trim removed 5 bases at V and 3 bases at J, leaving 7 bases unmatched. In germline, CDR1 is SEHNR, CDR2 FQNEAQ (reference sequence). The CDR3 loop is CASSLGTGFDYGYTF. DNA for the CDR3: TGTGCCAGCAGCCTCGGGACAGGGTTCGACTATGGCTACACCTTC.

The rearrangement links TRBV5-5 to TRBJ2-7; D uncertain. The CDR3 loop spans 15 amino acids. CDR1 SGHKS and CDR2 YYEKEE come from the germline V gene (reference sequence). V lost 4 bases, J lost 0 bases, and 14 bases lay in between. The DNA for the CDR3 is TGTGCCAGCAGCCTCTCCTTGGGAAGCTCCTACGAGCAGTACTTC. Translated, it gives CASSLSLGSSYEQYF. Full variable domain (outside the CDR3, taken from reference TRBV5-5 and TRBJ2-7): DAGVTQSPTHLIKTRGQQVTLRCSPISGHKSVSWYQQVLGQGPQFIFQYYEKEERGRGNFPDRFSARQFPNYSSELNVNALLLGDSALYLCASSLSLGSSYEQYFGPGTRLTVT.

The rearrangement uses TRBV29-1 and TRBJ2-7; 11 nucleotides align to TRBD2. J lost 6 bases, V lost 0 bases, and 7 bases had no gene match. This CDR3 has 15 residues. CDR1 and CDR2 (germline): SQVTM, ANQGSEA. CDR3 region: CSVEDQLAGASEQYF. CDR3 sequence (DNA): TGCAGCGTTGAAGATCAACTAGCGGGAGCATCCGAGCAGTACTTC.

This clone has just one count. V gene TRBV4-1 combines with J gene TRBJ2-7, with a tentative D call TRBD2 (6 bases). CDR1 MGHRA and CDR2 YSYEKL come from the germline V gene. This CDR3 spans 17 amino acids. V lost 4 bases and J 2 bases, leaving 21 bases between the germline ends. CDR3 coding DNA: TGCGCCAGCAGCCCCACCCGACTCCTTAGCGGACCCTACGAGCAGTACTTC. Protein product: CASSPTRLLSGPYEQYF.

This chain connects TRBV7-9 to TRBJ2-5; TRBD2 matches at 10 bases. This CDR3 comprises 18 residues. The junction had 17 bases not matched to a gene; V was cut back by 5 bases and J by 5 bases. Germline assignment: CDR1 SEHNR and CDR2 FQNEAQ (reference sequence). The CDR3 DNA follows: TGTGCCAGCAGCCAACCCCAGAGACCAGCGGGAGGGCCGGAGACCCAGTACTTC. As protein: CASSQPQRPAGGPETQYF.

The rearrangement uses TRBV19 and TRBJ1-4, with D possibly matching TRBD1 (6 bases). V lost 5 bases to trimming and J lost 8 bases, with 18 bases between them. Germline CDR1 and CDR2: LNHDA and SQIVND (reference sequence). The CDR3 has 15 amino acids. The DNA for the CDR3 is TGTGCCAGTAGTCCTTACAGGGTGTCAGGAGAAAAACTGTTTTTT. Protein sequence: CASSPYRVSGEKLFF.